A single sample gave rise to the 5 T cell receptor beta chains below, sequenced in a study of identical twins. TCRdb re-called the 5' RACE reads with MiXCR, one entry per CDR3 protein. The table lists roughly 690,000 distinct CDR3 sequences, approximately 22% of them singletons. These same records also appear under a second study, on T cells expressing NK-cell markers.

Sequencing used PBMCs. Every receptor here comes from a woman between 18 and 29 years old in good health.

This clonotype was picked up many times. This chain uses TRBV6-2 or TRBV6-3 with TRBJ2-5, with TRBD2 matching over 9 bases. The CDR3 has 14 residues. The V and J ends lost 5 bases and 5 bases, in that order; junction bases with no gene match: 6. CDR1 is MNHEY and CDR2 is SVGEGT in the germline V gene. The CDR3 DNA reads TGTGCCAGCAGTCTGGGACTAGCCTGGGAGACCCAGTACTTC. This sequence encodes CASSLGLAWETQYF.

The V call is TRBV7-9, the J call TRBJ2-3; either TRBD1 or TRBD2 may fit D (5 bases each). The ends were cut back, 3 bases at V and 0 bases at J, with 16 bases in the middle. The CDR3 is 17 residues long. Germline CDR1 and CDR2: SEHNR and FQNEAQ (reference sequence). CDR3 in amino acids: CASSFNPGRTSTDTQYF. The CDR3 nucleotides are TGTGCCAGCAGCTTTAACCCGGGGCGGACCAGCACAGATACGCAGTATTTT.

This chain uses TRBV28 with TRBJ2-3; 9 bases match TRBD2. This CDR3 is built from 15 residues. V lost 5 bases to trimming and J lost 2 bases; unmatched junction nucleotides: 5. Germline CDR1 MDHEN, CDR2 SYDVKM. The CDR3 loop reads CASSPSGDATDTQYF. CDR3 DNA: TGTGCCAGCAGTCCTAGCGGGGACGCCACAGATACGCAGTATTTT.

This clonotype is a singleton in its sample. The chain recombines TRBV3-1 with TRBJ2-5; the D call may be TRBD1 or TRBD2 (7 bases each). Germline values: CDR1 LGHDT, CDR2 YNNKEL (reference sequence). Deletions cut 4 bases from V and 0 bases from J, with 12 bases between. This CDR3 contains 15 residues. In DNA form, the CDR3 reads TGTGCCAGCAGCCCCCAGGGGGGGTACCAAGAGACCCAGTACTTC. Protein: CASSPQGGYQETQYF.

This chain joins TRBV15 and TRBJ1-5; D remains unclear. V lost 6 bases to trimming and J lost 4 bases, with 7 bases between them. In germline, CDR1 is LNHNV, CDR2 YYDKDF (reference sequence). This CDR3 comprises 12 residues. CDR3 amino acids: CATRGVNQPQHF. As DNA, the CDR3 is TGTGCCACCAGGGGAGTTAATCAGCCCCAGCATTTT.